These T cell receptor beta chains were read from a single sample in a study of shared clonotypes between healthy human individuals. Generated by immunoSEQ multiplex PCR, the TCRdb table keeps only in-frame clones and is missing some. The sample contains over 400,000 clones, 81% of which appear only once. Specimen: PBMCs. The receptor set was obtained from a woman between 40 and 50 years old in good health. Some clones in this sample may be carry-over from other donors' samples. The CDR3 runs from the conserved cysteine through the conserved F or W. Fields, in order: J gene, D gene, clone size, V gene, CDR3 DNA, CDR3 protein. The D gene is left open where the match is weak. The size of a clone is reported for some rows only, either as once, few or many, or as a class for expanded clones.

>TRBJ2-2|TRBD1|-|TRBV30
TGTGCCTGGAGGGGGGACAGGGGGCCGGACACCGGGGAGCTGTTTTTT
CAWRGDRGPDTGELFF
>TRBJ2-4|TRBD2|-|TRBV29-1
TGCAGCGGCCGGACTAGCGGGCAAAACATTCAGTACTTC
CSGRTSGQNIQYF
>TRBJ2-5|TRBD2|-|TRBV19
TGTGCCAGTAGTGGGAGAGGACTAGCGGGAGGACAAGAGACCCAGTACTTC
CASSGRGLAGGQETQYF
>TRBJ2-7|TRBD2|-|TRBV30
TGTGCCTGGAGTGCCGGGACTAGCGGCTACGAGCAGTACTTC
CAWSAGTSGYEQYF
>TRBJ2-1|-|few|TRBV5-5
TGTGCCAGCAGCGAACTTGGAGACCTCTCCTACAATGAGCAGTTCTTC
CASSELGDLSYNEQFF
>TRBJ2-7|-|-|TRBV2
TGTGCCAGCAGTGAACAAATGGGCGTCTACGAGCAGTACTTC
CASSEQMGVYEQYF
>TRBJ2-3|-|-|TRBV7-6
TGTGCCAGCAGCTTAGCGGGCCGGAGGCTTTCTAGGGGGGATACGCAGTATTTT
CASSLAGRRLSRGDTQYF
>TRBJ1-4|-|-|TRBV30
TGTGCCTGGGGTAACCGGGTGGGGGAAGCTAATGAAAAACTGTTTTTT
CAWGNRVGEANEKLFF
>TRBJ2-7|TRBD1|-|TRBV27
TGTGCCAGCAGTTTATCAGGGACAGGGAGGAACGAGCAGTACTTC
CASSLSGTGRNEQYF
>TRBJ2-7|-|-|TRBV11-2
TGTGCCAGCAGCCCCTCCGGTGGCTACGAGCAGTACTTC
CASSPSGGYEQYF
>TRBJ1-2|-|many|TRBV7-9
TGTGCCAGCAGCTTCATTGCAGGGCTGGTCTATGGCTACACCTTC
CASSFIAGLVYGYTF
>TRBJ2-2|-|-|TRBV28
TGTGCCAGCAGTTTTCCAGGTCCCACCGGGGAGCTGTTTTTT
CASSFPGPTGELFF
>TRBJ1-3|-|once|TRBV5-1
TGCGCCAGCAGCGTCGCGGAAGGGGGCTCTGGAAACACCATATATTTT
CASSVAEGGSGNTIYF
>TRBJ2-7|-|-|TRBV5-1
TGCGCCAGCAGCTTGTACTCCTACGAGCAGTACTTC
CASSLYSYEQYF
>TRBJ1-1|TRBD1|-|TRBV5-1
TGCGCCAGCAGCACTGGACAGGGGATGAACACTGAAGCTTTCTTT
CASSTGQGMNTEAFF
>TRBJ2-2|-|-|TRBV19
TGTGCCAGTAGTATCGGGTACCCCGGGGAGCTGTTTTTT
CASSIGYPGELFF
>TRBJ1-2|-|-|TRBV4-1
TGCGCCAGCAGCCAAGTTTTCAGGGACGTCGGCTACACCTTC
CASSQVFRDVGYTF
>TRBJ1-4|-|-|TRBV2
TGTGCCAGCAGTGAACAGGGGCAGGGAGTTGAAAAACTGTTTTTT
CASSEQGQGVEKLFF
>TRBJ2-5|TRBD1|-|TRBV6-1
TGTGCCAGCAGTATCGGACAGGGGGCTGTAGAGACCCAGTACTTC
CASSIGQGAVETQYF
>TRBJ2-7|-|many|TRBV20-1
TGCAGTGCTAGAGGTCTCCCTGAACAGTACTTC
CSARGLPEQYF
>TRBJ2-7|TRBD1|-|TRBV23-1
TGCGCCAGCAGTCAACCTTCCGGACAGGGCCGAAGCTACGAGCAGTACTTC
CASSQPSGQGRSYEQYF
>TRBJ2-1|TRBD2|-|TRBV28
TGTGCCAGCAGCACGACTAGCGGGAGGGCAAATGGGCCTCTTAATGAGCAGTTCTTC
CASSTTSGRANGPLNEQFF
>TRBJ2-7|TRBD1|-|TRBV6-5
TGTGCCAGCAGTTACGGGGGACAGGGGGCAAGCTACGAGCAGTACTTC
CASSYGGQGASYEQYF
>TRBJ2-2|-|-|TRBV18
TGTGCCAGCTCAGGGACAGGGACACTAGCGGCGAACACCGGGGAGCTGTTTTTT
CASSGTGTLAANTGELFF
>TRBJ1-5|-|few|TRBV5-6
TGTGCCAGCAGCTTGTTCCGGGACAACACCAATCAGCCCCAGCATTTT
CASSLFRDNTNQPQHF
>TRBJ2-7|TRBD2|-|TRBV4-3
TGCGCCAGCAGCCCCGGACTAGCGGGCTCCTACGAGCAGTACTTC
CASSPGLAGSYEQYF
>TRBJ2-2|-|-|TRBV28
TGTGCCAGCATCCTTGGGGGGTACACCGGGGAGCTGTTTTTT
CASILGGYTGELFF
>TRBJ2-5|-|-|TRBV29-1
TGCAGCGGTAGCTTGGAGACCCAGTACTTC
CSGSLETQYF
>TRBJ2-5|-|-|TRBV5-1
TGCGCCAGCAGCTTGTTTCCCGCGGGACAAGAGACCCAGTACTTC
CASSLFPAGQETQYF
>TRBJ1-1|-|-|TRBV6-5
TGTGCCAGCCAGGGGAACACTGAAGCTTTCTTT
CASQGNTEAFF
>TRBJ2-5|TRBD2|-|TRBV2
TGTGCCCGCGGGACTAGCGGATCCCAAGAGACCCAGTACTTC
CARGTSGSQETQYF
>TRBJ2-7|-|-|TRBV18
TGTGCCAGCTCGCAACACCACTACGAGCAGTACTTC
CASSQHHYEQYF
>TRBJ2-2|TRBD2|-|TRBV10-3
TGTGCCATCACCAGGGGACTAGCGGGTAGGAACACCGGGGAGCTGTTTTTT
CAITRGLAGRNTGELFF
>TRBJ2-1|-|-|TRBV7-3
TGTGCCAGCAGCCCTCCGCCCCCAAAGAATGAGCAGTTCTTC
CASSPPPPKNEQFF
>TRBJ2-7|-|-|TRBV7-3
TGTGCCAGCAGCCCCGGGGCAGGGGGGAACGAGCAGTACTTC
CASSPGAGGNEQYF
>TRBJ1-5|-|-|TRBV19
TGTGCCAGTAGTTCGCCCGGGGTAGACAATCAGCCCCAGCATTTT
CASSSPGVDNQPQHF
>TRBJ2-2|TRBD1|-|TRBV28
TGTGCCAGCAGTTTATGGGGGACAGGGGGTGAGAACACCGGGGAGCTGTTTTTT
CASSLWGTGGENTGELFF
>TRBJ2-3|-|-|TRBV7-6
TGTGCCAGCAGCTTAGTTCGGGATACGCAGTATTTT
CASSLVRDTQYF
>TRBJ1-1|-|few|TRBV29-1
TGCAGCGTTGAAGATGAATCAGGGAACACTGAAGCTTTCTTT
CSVEDESGNTEAFF
>TRBJ1-5|-|-|TRBV30
TGTGCCTGGGCAAAGGGGGGGCTGAATCAGCCCCAGCATTTT
CAWAKGGLNQPQHF
>TRBJ1-1|-|-|TRBV5-4
TGTGCCAGCAGCGCGGTGGCACGGGAGGGGGACACTGAAGCTTTCTTT
CASSAVAREGDTEAFF
>TRBJ1-1|-|-|TRBV10-1
TGCGCCAGCAACCTAACACCGGGCCCCTTACCGACTTTGAACACTGAAGCTTTCTTT
CASNLTPGPLPTLNTEAFF
>TRBJ1-5|TRBD1|-|TRBV7-9
TGTGCCAGCAGCTCGACAGGGGGCGATCAGCCCCAGCATTTT
CASSSTGGDQPQHF
>TRBJ2-7|-|-|TRBV5-1
TGCGCCAGCAGCTCCGATAGTTCCTACGAGCAGTACTTC
CASSSDSSYEQYF
>TRBJ2-7|TRBD2|-|TRBV7-2
TGTGCCAGCAGCTTTAATAGCGGGAGGGTCGGGTTTTACGAGCAGTACTTC
CASSFNSGRVGFYEQYF
>TRBJ1-1|-|-|TRBV12-5
TGTGCTAGTGGAGGGACACCGAACACTGAAGCTTTCTTT
CASGGTPNTEAFF
>TRBJ1-1|-|-|TRBV5-1
TGCGCCAGCAGCCCGGAGGGGATAACTGAAGCTTTCTTT
CASSPEGITEAFF
>TRBJ2-5|TRBD2|-|TRBV5-4
TGTGCCAGCAGCTTGGTACTAGCGGGAGGGACAGAGACCCAGTACTTC
CASSLVLAGGTETQYF
>TRBJ1-5|-|once|TRBV5-6
TGTGCCAGCAGCTTTGGGGGACATCAGCCCCAGCATTTT
CASSFGGHQPQHF
>TRBJ2-7|-|-|TRBV7-9
TGTGCCAGCAGCTCGGCAGGGACCTACGAGCAGTACTTC
CASSSAGTYEQYF
>TRBJ2-2|TRBD1|-|TRBV6-4
TGTGCCAGCAGTGACGGGACAGGGGGGAACACCGGGGAGCTGTTTTTT
CASSDGTGGNTGELFF
>TRBJ2-7|-|-|TRBV5-1
TGCGCCAGCAGCCTCCAGGGGCCCTACGAGCAGTACTTC
CASSLQGPYEQYF
>TRBJ1-2|-|once|TRBV15
TGTGCCACCAGGGACAGAACCCGACCCTTCTATGGCTACACCTTC
CATRDRTRPFYGYTF
>TRBJ1-5|-|-|TRBV28
TGTGCCAGCAGTTCCAAAGACAGGTTCGATCAGCCCCAGCATTTT
CASSSKDRFDQPQHF
>TRBJ1-1|TRBD1|once|TRBV28
TGTGCCAGAATCGGACAGGGAGGCACTGAAGCTTTCTTT
CARIGQGGTEAFF
>TRBJ2-7|TRBD2|-|TRBV4-2
TGTGCCAGCAGCCAAGAGTGGGACTACCAATACGAGCAGTACTTC
CASSQEWDYQYEQYF
>TRBJ2-7|TRBD2|-|TRBV4-1
TGCGCCAGCAGCCAAGATGCACAGCGGGAGAGGGGGTACAAGCAGTACTTC
CASSQDAQRERGYKQYF